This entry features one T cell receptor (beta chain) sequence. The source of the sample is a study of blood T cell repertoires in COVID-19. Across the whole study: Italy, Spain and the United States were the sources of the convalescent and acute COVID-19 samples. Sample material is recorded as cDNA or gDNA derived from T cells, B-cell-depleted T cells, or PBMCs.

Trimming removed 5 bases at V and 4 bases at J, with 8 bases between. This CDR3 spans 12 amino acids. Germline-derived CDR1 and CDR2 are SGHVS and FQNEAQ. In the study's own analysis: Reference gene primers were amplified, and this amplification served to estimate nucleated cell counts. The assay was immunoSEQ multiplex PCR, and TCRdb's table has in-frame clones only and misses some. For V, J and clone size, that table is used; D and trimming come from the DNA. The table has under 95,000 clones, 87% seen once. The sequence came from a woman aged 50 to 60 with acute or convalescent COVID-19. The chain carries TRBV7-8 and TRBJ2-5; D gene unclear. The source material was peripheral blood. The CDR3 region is CASSQLGETQYF. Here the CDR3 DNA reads TGTGCCAGCAGCCAGCTAGGAGAGACCCAGTACTTC.